Listed below are T cell receptor beta chains from one sample, sequenced in a study of TIL therapy for anti-PD-1-resistant metastatic lung cancer. The protocol was immunoSEQ multiplex PCR, while the TCRdb copy is restricted to in-frame clones and leaves out a portion. The sample shows around 19,000 clones, 80% to 90% of them seen only once. The sequencing here drew on blood, taken at baseline. The origin of the receptors is a person between 25 and 80 years old with non-small cell lung cancer. CDR3s include the opening cysteine and the closing phenylalanine or tryptophan. D genes are given only for firm matches. Size values are once, few and many counts, or a class for expanded clones, and some rows have none.

clone size	D gene	V gene	J gene	CDR3 protein	CDR3 DNA
few	NA	TRBV19	TRBJ2-2	CASSLSTNTGELFF	TGTGCCAGTAGCCTCAGTACGAACACCGGGGAGCTGTTTTTT
NA	NA	TRBV4-1	TRBJ2-1	CASSQDRSSYNEQFF	TGCGCCAGCAGCCAAGACCGGAGCTCCTACAATGAGCAGTTCTTC
NA	NA	TRBV21-1	TRBJ2-5	CASSKPGTGIETQYF	TGTGCCAGCAGCAAACCAGGGACAGGGATAGAGACCCAGTACTTC
once	NA	TRBV5-4	TRBJ2-3	CASSSDSTDTQYF	TGTGCCAGCAGTTCCGATTCGACAGATACGCAGTATTTT
once	TRBD1	TRBV27	TRBJ1-1	CASRRPTGTGGTEAFF	TGTGCCAGCAGGCGTCCCACCGGGACAGGGGGAACTGAAGCTTTCTTT
NA	NA	TRBV5-6	TRBJ1-5	CASSLGEPQHF	TGTGCCAGCAGCCTCGGGGAGCCCCAGCATTTT
NA	NA	TRBV7-3	TRBJ1-1	CASSLNARGTNTEAFF	TGTGCCAGCAGCTTAAATGCGCGGGGGACCAACACTGAAGCTTTCTTT
NA	NA	TRBV19	TRBJ2-1	CASSIGVHEQFF	TGTGCCAGTAGTATAGGGGTCCATGAGCAGTTCTTC
once	TRBD1	TRBV5-1	TRBJ2-6	CASSKYRGFDSGANVLTF	TGCGCCAGCAGCAAGTACAGGGGATTTGACTCTGGGGCCAACGTCCTGACTTTC
once	NA	TRBV7-2	TRBJ1-2	CASSLAPGPRGYTF	TGTGCCAGCAGCCTAGCTCCGGGCCCTAGGGGCTACACCTTC
NA	NA	TRBV30	TRBJ1-6	CAWSVPWMGEKSPLHF	TGTGCCTGGAGTGTACCGTGGATGGGGGAGAAGTCACCCCTCCACTTT
NA	NA	TRBV7-2	TRBJ2-7	CASSLSDRHYEQYF	TGTGCCAGCAGCTTGTCCGACAGACACTACGAGCAGTACTTC
NA	NA	TRBV18	TRBJ2-5	CASSRDQETQYF	TGTGCCAGCTCACGAGATCAAGAGACCCAGTACTTC
NA	TRBD1	TRBV5-4	TRBJ1-2	CASSSRTGDGYTF	TGTGCCAGCAGCTCCCGGACAGGGGATGGCTACACCTTC
NA	NA	TRBV5-1	TRBJ1-2	CASSLVLGGSNYGYTF	TGCGCCAGCAGCTTGGTGCTCGGGGGATCTAACTATGGCTACACCTTC
once	TRBD2	TRBV18	TRBJ2-1	CASSGTSGNLNEQFF	TGTGCCAGCTCGGGGACTAGCGGAAACCTGAATGAGCAGTTCTTC
NA	NA	TRBV6-6	TRBJ1-6	CASSYQIRGRIFF	TGTGCCAGCAGTTACCAAATAAGGGGCCGCATATTCTTT
NA	TRBD2	TRBV5-1	TRBJ2-4	CASRTSGGMDIQYF	TGCGCCAGCAGGACTAGCGGGGGTATGGACATTCAGTACTTC
NA	NA	TRBV5-4	TRBJ1-6	CASSLGGGLGSPLHF	TGTGCCAGCAGCTTGGGTGGGGGCTTAGGGTCACCCCTCCACTTT
NA	TRBD2	TRBV5-8	TRBJ2-1	CASSLVLAGVHEQFF	TGTGCCAGCAGCTTGGTACTAGCGGGAGTTCATGAGCAGTTCTTC
NA	TRBD2	TRBV5-1	TRBJ2-1	CASSLSLAGGFNEQFF	TGCGCCAGCAGCTTGTCGCTAGCGGGAGGTTTCAATGAGCAGTTCTTC
once	NA	TRBV4-3	TRBJ2-2	CASSQQIGGPYKSTGELFF	TGCGCCAGCAGCCAACAGATTGGAGGACCCTACAAGAGCACCGGGGAGCTGTTTTTT
NA	NA	TRBV27	TRBJ2-2	CASSPRNTGTYGGELFF	TGTGCCAGCAGTCCGAGAAATACCGGGACTTATGGCGGGGAGCTGTTTTTT
NA	NA	TRBV15	TRBJ2-1	CATSRDEDQGFDEQFF	TGTGCCACCAGCAGAGACGAAGACCAGGGGTTCGATGAGCAGTTCTTC
NA	NA	TRBV9	TRBJ1-3	CASSVDPSSGNTIYF	TGTGCCAGCAGCGTAGACCCAAGCTCTGGAAACACCATATATTTT
few	TRBD1	TRBV7-9	TRBJ1-1	CASSAGQGTEAFF	TGTGCCAGCAGCGCGGGACAGGGGACTGAAGCTTTCTTT
NA	TRBD1	TRBV19	TRBJ1-3	CASSIHRGFSQSSGNTIYF	TGTGCCAGTAGTATCCACAGGGGGTTCTCTCAGAGTTCTGGAAACACCATATATTTT
NA	NA	TRBV7-2	TRBJ1-3	CASSAQGPFDTIYF	TGTGCCAGCAGCGCCCAGGGACCTTTTGACACCATATATTTT
few	TRBD1	TRBV5-5	TRBJ1-6	CASSFQGESSPLHF	TGTGCCAGCAGCTTTCAGGGGGAGTCTTCACCCCTCCACTTT
NA	NA	TRBV30	TRBJ1-1	CAFKGTFGTEAFF	TGTGCCTTCAAGGGGACCTTTGGCACTGAAGCTTTCTTT
NA	TRBD1	TRBV7-9	TRBJ1-2	CASSPRDSGYTF	TGTGCCAGCAGCCCCCGGGACAGCGGCTACACCTTC
NA	NA	TRBV18	TRBJ2-2	CASSPISDPRTGELFF	TGTGCCAGCTCACCAATTTCGGATCCGAGGACCGGGGAGCTGTTTTTT